A selection of T cell receptor beta chains follows, all from one sample in a study of cytomegalovirus exposure and HLA in healthy donors. Data came from immunoSEQ multiplex PCR; TCRdb stores just in-frame clones and leaves some out. The sample lists approximately 190,000 clones, 84% seen once, with over 2.5% in the top ten. The sample consisted of PBMCs. The receptors here all came from a woman between 50 and 59 years old in good health and CMV-seropositive. Both conserved end residues are part of each CDR3.

v_call	j_call	cdr3_aa
TRBV6-1	TRBJ2-1	CASSRLLEKQFF
TRBV27	TRBJ1-6	CASSFGGRNSPLHF
TRBV6-6	TRBJ1-4	CASSYGPPANEKLFF
TRBV4-1	TRBJ2-7	CASTPSIVSYEQYF
TRBV7-2	TRBJ1-1	CASSRTGGRTEAFF
TRBV2	TRBJ1-2	CASSESPGSVSYTF
TRBV29-1	TRBJ2-1	CSVDREVYNEQFF
TRBV5-6	TRBJ1-1	CASSRDRQAFF
TRBV28	TRBJ2-1	CASRLGLAGLNEQFF
TRBV18	TRBJ1-4	CASSPWGQTNEKLFF
TRBV30	TRBJ2-1	CAWGRSHEQFF
TRBV7-2	TRBJ2-7	CASSKGTLSYEQYF
TRBV5-5	NA	CASSSPGQPYEQYF
TRBV4-1	TRBJ1-1	CASSQAGGNTEAFF
TRBV7-9	TRBJ2-5	CASSLPPAAGVETQYF
TRBV7-6	TRBJ2-1	CASSLGPYGGISYNEQFF
TRBV19	TRBJ2-7	CASSHPRQGSYEQYF
TRBV28	TRBJ1-1	CASSPSLQGRRGEAFF
TRBV21-1	TRBJ1-1	CASSDYRGHTDTEAFF
TRBV2	TRBJ2-7	CASSRTSGGRSEQYF
TRBV15	TRBJ2-7	CATSREGGAISPYEQYF
TRBV27	TRBJ2-3	CASRELAGLTDTQYF
TRBV19	TRBJ1-3	CASKAGASGNTIYF
TRBV10-3	TRBJ2-7	CAINNQDRGAYEQYF
TRBV6-5	TRBJ1-4	CASSDWGEEKLFF
TRBV5-1	TRBJ2-6	CASSFWRGPGANVLTF
TRBV6-1	TRBJ2-5	CASSERPLNYEETQYF
TRBV30	TRBJ2-1	CAWIPNPGLAGGRSYNEQFF
TRBV5-1	TRBJ1-1	CASSPMGQVVISEAFF
TRBV4-3	TRBJ2-7	CASSAGEGPPAYEQYF
TRBV13	TRBJ2-1	CASSLRSGGLYNEQFF
TRBV30	TRBJ2-1	CAWDHAGNNEQFF
TRBV4-1	TRBJ2-1	CASSRAPGSYNEQFF
TRBV9	TRBJ1-6	CASSSRQGYNSPLHF
TRBV5-8	TRBJ1-4	CASSPGSRGNEKLFF
TRBV11-2	TRBJ2-1	CASSRTLILAGGYNEQFF
TRBV4-2	TRBJ2-7	CASSQAILGQGSYEQYF
TRBV5-4	TRBJ2-7	CASSFTSGGPYEQYF
TRBV9	TRBJ1-4	CASSVATGYNEKLFF
TRBV28	TRBJ2-3	CASSQDLQRGQDTQYF
TRBV28	TRBJ1-5	CASTEIQGQYSNQPQHF
TRBV9	TRBJ1-1	CASSVGSGWDTEAFF
TRBV10-1	TRBJ2-4	CASSEPTRPLGLAKNIQYF
TRBV5-1	TRBJ1-3	CASSLATGQGNTIYF
TRBV18	TRBJ2-5	CASSPPSGGPSETQYF
TRBV7-9	TRBJ2-5	CASSLGAGSLETQYF
TRBV2	TRBJ2-5	CASKRTEQETQYF
TRBV5-6	TRBJ2-2	CASSTQGLAGRGTGELFF
TRBV19	TRBJ1-1	CASSTNTEAFF
TRBV5-1	TRBJ2-3	CASSLLSGGNTDTQYF
TRBV5-1	TRBJ2-3	CASSTLGQGGDTQYF
TRBV18	TRBJ2-1	CASSKGEREQFF
TRBV28	TRBJ1-2	CASNAVRGYGYTF
TRBV6-5	TRBJ2-3	CASRLTPTSTDTQYF
TRBV7-2	TRBJ2-1	CASSLARLRSYNEQFF
TRBV5-1	TRBJ2-7	CASRLGAHTLATYEQYF
TRBV6-5	TRBJ2-7	CASSYEHSYEQYF
TRBV27	TRBJ2-7	CASTKPPGQYF
TRBV12-5	TRBJ2-5	CASGPPVMDQETQYF
TRBV28	TRBJ2-3	CASSTGTSGADTQYF